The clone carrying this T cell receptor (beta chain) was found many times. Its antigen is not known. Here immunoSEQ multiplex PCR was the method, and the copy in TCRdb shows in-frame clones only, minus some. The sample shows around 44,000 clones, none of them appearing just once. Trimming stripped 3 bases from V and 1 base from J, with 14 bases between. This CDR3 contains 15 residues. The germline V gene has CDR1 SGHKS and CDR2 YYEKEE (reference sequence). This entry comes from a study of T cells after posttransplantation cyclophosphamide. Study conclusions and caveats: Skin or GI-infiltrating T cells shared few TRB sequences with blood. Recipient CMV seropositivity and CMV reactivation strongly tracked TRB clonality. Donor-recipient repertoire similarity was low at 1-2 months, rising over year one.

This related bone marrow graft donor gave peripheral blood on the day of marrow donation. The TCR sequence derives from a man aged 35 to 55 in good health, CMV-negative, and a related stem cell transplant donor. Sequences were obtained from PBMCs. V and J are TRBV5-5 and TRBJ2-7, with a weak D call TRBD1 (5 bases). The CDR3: CASSYSPTVSYEQYV. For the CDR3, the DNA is TGTGCCAGCAGCTATTCCCCGACAGTTTCCTACGAGCAGTACGTC.